The sequence of this T cell receptor (beta chain) was determined in a study of control samples from healthy donors and cancer patients. Some clones are missing from TCRdb's copy, which holds only in-frame ones; the method was immunoSEQ multiplex PCR. The sample lists about 86,000 clones, approximately 91% occurring once. Trimming left V 0 bases short and J 4 bases short, with 8 bases between. The CDR3 spans 15 residues. Germline assignment: CDR1 SGHKS and CDR2 YYEKEE (reference sequence). This chain links TRBV5-5 with TRBJ1-6; D unclear. The sample comprised PBMCs. This sequence originates from a woman aged 45 to 65 with colorectal cancer. The CDR3 DNA follows: TGTGCCAGCAGCTTGGCCAGCAGTTATAATTCACCCCTCCACTTT. The encoded protein is CASSLASSYNSPLHF. Supplemented by reference TRBV5-5 and TRBJ1-6, the full variable domain reads DAGVTQSPTHLIKTRGQQVTLRCSPISGHKSVSWYQQVLGQGPQFIFQYYEKEERGRGNFPDRFSARQFPNYSSELNVNALLLGDSALYLCASSLASSYNSPLHFGNGTRLTVT.